The T cell receptor beta chain under discussion was sequenced for a study of OX40 agonist ivuxolimab in advanced cancers. Looking at the study overall: Patients were dosed with the agonistic anti-OX40 (CD134) antibody ivuxolimab. Study-wide findings and caveats: Among the nonresponders, some also had low normalized T-cell clonal expansion.

Note on this clone: Its antigen is undetermined.

The CDR3 totals 14 residues. Germline trimming cut 5 bases from V and 4 bases from J; bases unmatched to any gene: 7. The V gene's germline CDR1 is LNHDA and CDR2 SQIVND (reference sequence). The protocol was immunoSEQ multiplex PCR, while the TCRdb copy is restricted to in-frame clones and leaves out a portion. This table holds around 76,000 clones, around 85% found once. J is TRBJ2-5 and V is TRBV19, with 7 bases that match TRBD1. The sequence derives from an adult with an advanced solid tumor such as melanoma, head and neck, liver or kidney cancer. The starting material was CD4+ or CD8+ T cells sorted from blood, obtained in a trial of the OX40 agonist ivuxolimab. Written as DNA, the CDR3 is TGTGCCAGTAGTCCCCCGGCAGGGGGAGAGACCCAGTACTTC. It yields the protein CASSPPAGGETQYF.